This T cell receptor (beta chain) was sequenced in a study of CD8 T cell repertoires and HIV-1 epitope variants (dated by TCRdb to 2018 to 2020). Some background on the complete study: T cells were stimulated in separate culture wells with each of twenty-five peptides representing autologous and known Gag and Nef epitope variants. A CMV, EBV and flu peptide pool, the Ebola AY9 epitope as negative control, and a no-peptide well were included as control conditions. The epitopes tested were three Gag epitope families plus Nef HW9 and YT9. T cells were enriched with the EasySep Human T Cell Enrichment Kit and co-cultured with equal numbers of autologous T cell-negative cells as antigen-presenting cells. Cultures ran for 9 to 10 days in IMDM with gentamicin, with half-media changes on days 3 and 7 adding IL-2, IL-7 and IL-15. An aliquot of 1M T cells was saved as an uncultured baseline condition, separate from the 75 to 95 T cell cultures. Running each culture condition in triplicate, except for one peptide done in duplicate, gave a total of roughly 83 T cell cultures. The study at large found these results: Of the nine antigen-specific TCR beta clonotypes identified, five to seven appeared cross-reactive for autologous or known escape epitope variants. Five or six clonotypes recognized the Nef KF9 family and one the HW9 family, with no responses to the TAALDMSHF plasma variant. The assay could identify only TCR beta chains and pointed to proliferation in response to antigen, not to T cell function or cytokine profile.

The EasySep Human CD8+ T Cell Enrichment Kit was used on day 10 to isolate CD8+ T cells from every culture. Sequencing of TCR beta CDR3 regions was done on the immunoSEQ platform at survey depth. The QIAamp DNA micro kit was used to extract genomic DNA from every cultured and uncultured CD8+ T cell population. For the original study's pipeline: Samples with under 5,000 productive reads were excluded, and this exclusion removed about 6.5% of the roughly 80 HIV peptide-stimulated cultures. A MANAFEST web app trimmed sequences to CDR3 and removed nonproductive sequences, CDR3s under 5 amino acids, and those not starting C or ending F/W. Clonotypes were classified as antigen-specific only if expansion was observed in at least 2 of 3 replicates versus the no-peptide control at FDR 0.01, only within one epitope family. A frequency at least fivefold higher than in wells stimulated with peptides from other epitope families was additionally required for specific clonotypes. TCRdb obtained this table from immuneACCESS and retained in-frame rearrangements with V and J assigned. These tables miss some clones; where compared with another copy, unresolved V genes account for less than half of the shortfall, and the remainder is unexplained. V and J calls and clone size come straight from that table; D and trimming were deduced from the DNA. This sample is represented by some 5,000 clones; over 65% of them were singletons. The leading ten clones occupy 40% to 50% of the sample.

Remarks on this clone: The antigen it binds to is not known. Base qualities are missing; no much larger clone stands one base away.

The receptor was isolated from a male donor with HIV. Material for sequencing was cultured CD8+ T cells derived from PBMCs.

The CDR3 loop reads CSVEDMGGVDGYTF. The nucleotide sequence reads as follows: TGCAGCGTTGAAGATATGGGGGGCGTGGATGGCTACACCTTC. The chain uses TRBV29-1 and TRBJ1-2, with TRBD1 tentatively as D gene (6 bases match). Deletion took 0 bases off V and 6 bases off J, with a span of 14 bases between the germline ends. The germline V gene encodes CDR1 SQVTM and CDR2 ANQGSEA. Including cysteine and phenylalanine, the CDR3 has 14 amino acids. Just the 42-base CDR3 DNA is kept, in frame starting at base 1.